The source of this TCR beta chain is a study of T-cell reconstitution after alpha-beta-depleted transplantation in children. Study observations and caveats: Once a year had passed after transplant, T-cell counts and diversity came mostly from newly produced T cells. Roughly two months post-transplant, alpha-beta T cells reportedly originated from several hundred graft clones that had expanded. There were some patients whose high TCRbeta diversity at day 60 came from surviving recipient T cells and thymic progenitors.

CDR1 is GTSNPN, CDR2 SVGIG, per germline (reference sequence). The CDR3 has 14 amino acids. V lost 0 bases, J lost 6 bases, and 15 bases lay in between. Construction of the TCRbeta library involved unique molecular identifiers. MiXCR, applied by TCRdb to the PCR reads, yields one record per CDR3 protein. The table includes hundreds of thousands of distinct CDR3 sequences, 13% detected once. This clonotype was seen a few times. Its matching antigen is unknown. The rearrangement links TRBV30 to TRBJ2-7; tentative D call: TRBD1 (5 bases). The specimen comprised PBMCs, mostly from graft donor cells, sampled 360 days after TCRalphabeta/CD19-depleted stem cell transplant. This TCR was sampled from a male patient younger than 18 who had a stem cell transplant for acute myeloid leukemia, so the T cells may come from the graft donor. CDR3 in amino acids: CAWSVGAQDVEQYF. CDR3 nucleotide sequence: TGTGCCTGGAGTGTAGGGGCACAAGACGTCGAGCAGTACTTC.